This T cell receptor (beta chain) was retrieved from a study of siplizumab effects on memory and regulatory T cells. Clones were sequenced by immunoSEQ multiplex PCR, and TCRdb holds only the in-frame ones, with some missing. The table has some 96,000 clones, less than 95% seen once. This CDR3 has 15 amino acids. Germline CDR1 reads SGHRS; CDR2 reads YFSETQ. Losses at the gene ends were 4 bases for V and 1 base for J; bases not matched to a gene: 3. The genes are TRBV5-1 and TRBJ1-5; 9 positions match TRBD1. Sequencing used non-Treg CD4+ T cells sorted from blood. The source is a human donor in good health. The CDR3 reads CASSEGQGSNQPQHF. As DNA, the CDR3 is TGCGCCAGCAGCGAGGGACAGGGAAGCAATCAGCCCCAGCATTTT. Filled out from reference TRBV5-1 and TRBJ1-5, the complete variable domain reads KAGVTQTPRYLIKTRGQQVTLSCSPISGHRSVSWYQQTPGQGLQFLFEYFSETQRNKGNFPGRFSGRQFSNSRSEMNVSTLELGDSALYLCASSEGQGSNQPQHFGDGTRLSIL.